The 28 T cell receptor beta chains presented below share a single source sample, sequenced in a study of blood T cell repertoires in COVID-19. Sequencing used immunoSEQ multiplex PCR; TCRdb keeps in-frame clones, though not all of them. This sample carries 200,000 to 250,000 clones, 80% to 90% of them seen once, and the ten largest clones take approximately 4.2%. What was sequenced was PBMCs or T cells enriched from blood (not recorded which). These TCRs come from a middle-aged woman with acute COVID-19.

The J gene is TRBJ2-2, the V gene TRBV6-2 or TRBV6-3, with 9 bases identical to TRBD2. CDR1 is MNHEY, CDR2 SVGEGT, per germline. J was trimmed by 4 bases and V by 6 bases; bases with no gene match: 24. The CDR3 contains 21 residues. CDR3 DNA sequence: TGTGCCAGCAGCGCCTACCGACTAGCGGCTTTTGGGGCGTCCGGCACCGGGGAGCTGTTTTTT. Its translation is CASSAYRLAAFGASGTGELFF.

The chain has TRBV19 and TRBJ2-7; tentative D call: TRBD2 (6 bases). Germline assignment: CDR1 LNHDA and CDR2 SQIVND (reference sequence). Trimming removed 4 bases from V and 2 bases from J, with 9 bases in between. The CDR3 consists of 13 residues. The CDR3 nucleotides are TGTGCCAGTAGTACAAGACTAGCCTACGAGCAGTACTTC. Translated: CASSTRLAYEQYF.

This sequence joins TRBV11-3 and TRBJ2-7, with 9 bases that match TRBD1. Trimming took 2 bases from V and 2 from J; bases not matched to a gene: 4. The germline V gene encodes CDR1 SGHNT and CDR2 YENEEA. The CDR3 is 15 residues long. The CDR3 DNA reads as TGTGCCAGCAGCTTAAGACAGGGGGGGACCTACGAGCAGTACTTC. This gives the protein CASSLRQGGTYEQYF.

The CDR3 here is CSASVPAGNIQYF. CDR3 nucleotide sequence: TGCAGTGCTAGTGTTCCGGCAGGGAACATTCAGTACTTC. The chain recombines TRBV20-1 with TRBJ2-4, with D possibly being TRBD1 (5 bases). The CDR3 length is 13 residues. The V end lost 3 bases, the J end lost 7 bases, and 13 bases lay between the germline ends. From germline, CDR1 is DFQATT and CDR2 SNEGSKA (reference sequence).

The chain employs TRBV27 and TRBJ2-3; TRBD2 matches 16 bases. The V gene's germline CDR1 is MNHEY and CDR2 SMNVEV (reference sequence). Trimming removed 9 bases from V and 2 bases from J; junction bases left unmatched: 17. CDR3 length equals 20 residues. The CDR3 loop reads CASSRRSGTSGRAVTDTQYF. The CDR3 DNA is TGTGCCAGTTCCCGTCGCTCCGGGACTAGCGGGAGGGCAGTCACAGATACGCAGTATTTT.

The chain employs TRBV19 and TRBJ2-2; 7 bases are a match to TRBD1. The junction had 11 bases not matched to a gene; V was cut back by 7 bases and J by 0 bases. CDR1 and CDR2 from the germline V gene are LNHDA and SQIVND (reference sequence). This CDR3 comprises 17 residues. The CDR3 DNA is TGTGCCAGTACGCGGAATCTTGGGACAGCGAACACCGGGGAGCTGTTTTTT. It codes for CASTRNLGTANTGELFF.

This clone was found a few times. This rearrangement joins TRBV4-3 to TRBJ2-3; D is perhaps TRBD2 (7 bases). CDR1 and CDR2 (germline): LGHNA, YSLEER. V was clipped by 0 bases and J by 9 bases, with 22 bases between them. The CDR3 totals 17 residues. CDR3 coding DNA: TGCGCCAGCAGCCAAGATAGCCATCCTGGGGGGGCAGGGACGCAGTATTTT. Translation: CASSQDSHPGGAGTQYF.

The rearrangement joins TRBV4-2 to TRBJ2-6; 14 positions match TRBD2. The CDR3 is made up of 20 amino acids. Losses at the gene ends were 4 bases for V and 2 bases for J; bases not matched to a gene: 10. CDR1 is LGHNA, CDR2 YNFKEQ, per germline. CDR3 sequence: CASSPQKPGLAGAGANVLTF. Written as DNA, the CDR3 is TGTGCCAGCAGCCCTCAGAAGCCGGGACTAGCGGGAGCTGGGGCCAACGTCCTGACTTTC.

The V call is TRBV13, the J call TRBJ1-6, with a possible D match to TRBD1 (6 bases). From germline, CDR1 is PRHDT and CDR2 FYEKMQ (reference sequence). The V gene lost 0 bases and the J gene lost 10 bases, with 16 bases spanning the gap. The CDR3 is made up of 16 amino acids. The CDR3 DNA reads as TGTGCCAGCAGCTTAGGCGCTCACAGGGAGAACTCACCCCTCCACTTT. It is translated as CASSLGAHRENSPLHF.

The CDR3 spells CASSLDGDTSTDTQYF. DNA of the CDR3: TGTGCCAGCAGCTTAGACGGGGACACTAGCACAGATACGCAGTATTTT. The chain combines TRBV5-4 with TRBJ2-3, with D perhaps TRBD1 (6 bases). The ends were cut back, 2 bases at V and 0 bases at J, with 13 bases in the middle. Germline V lookup: CDR1 SGHNT, CDR2 YYREEE (reference sequence). The CDR3 totals 16 residues.

The chain's CDR3 is CASSEARDSYNEQFF. The DNA for the CDR3 is TGTGCCAGCAGTGAAGCGAGGGACTCCTACAATGAGCAGTTCTTC. The genes are TRBV2 and TRBJ2-1; a possible D gene is TRBD2 (5 bases). CDR1 is SNHLY, CDR2 FYNNEI, per germline. The germline V and J ends were trimmed by 0 bases and 0 bases, with 6 bases remaining between them. This CDR3 comprises 15 residues.

The chain couples TRBV12-5 to TRBJ2-5; maybe TRBD2 (6 bases). The CDR3 spans 13 residues. The V gene's germline CDR1 is LGHNT and CDR2 FRNRAP. Trimming removed 1 base at V and 4 bases at J, with 7 bases between. The CDR3 nucleotides are TGTGCTAGTGGTTTGGACGGGGGAGAGACCCAGTACTTC. It codes for CASGLDGGETQYF.

The V and J genes are TRBV13 and TRBJ2-3; 7 positions agree with TRBD2. J was trimmed by 0 bases and V by 6 bases; bases with no gene match: 6. The CDR3 extends over 15 amino acids. Germline V gene lookup returns CDR1 PRHDT and CDR2 FYEKMQ (reference sequence). The CDR3 loop reads CASSFVSGSTDTQYF. For the CDR3, the DNA is TGTGCCAGCAGTTTCGTTAGCGGGAGCACAGATACGCAGTATTTT.

The chain couples TRBV7-2 to TRBJ2-6; D uncertain. Germline V gene lookup returns CDR1 SGHTA and CDR2 FQGNSA. V was shortened by 4 bases and J by 3 bases, with 7 bases between the two germline ends. This CDR3 has 14 amino acids. CDR3: CASSSFFGANVLTF. CDR3 nucleotides: TGTGCCAGCAGCTCCTTTTTTGGGGCCAACGTCCTGACTTTC.

The rearrangement links TRBV28 to TRBJ2-1; TRBD2 matches 14 bases. CDR1 is MDHEN and CDR2 is SYDVKM in the germline V gene. The CDR3 loop spans 16 amino acids. The V segment lost 6 bases and the J segment 7 bases; nucleotides outside the gene matches: 8. The CDR3 DNA reads as TGTGCCAGCAGCCCGGGACTAGCGGGAGTGAGAAATGAGCAGTTCTTC. It encodes CASSPGLAGVRNEQFF. Using reference TRBV28 and TRBJ2-1 for the parts outside the CDR3, the full variable domain is DVKVTQSSRYLVKRTGEKVFLECVQDMDHENMFWYRQDPGLGLRLIYFSYDVKMKEKGDIPEGYSVSREKKERFSLILESASTNQTSMYLCASSPGLAGVRNEQFFGPGTRLTVL.

The V gene is TRBV27, the J gene TRBJ1-5; D possibly corresponds to TRBD1 (6 bases). V was pared by 5 bases and J by 3 bases, with 11 bases between. Per germline, CDR1 MNHEY and CDR2 SMNVEV (reference sequence). CDR3 length: 14 residues. CDR3 bases: TGTGCCAGCAGTCCCGGACAGAACAATCAGCCCCAGCATTTT. Amino acid sequence: CASSPGQNNQPQHF.

This clone was seen once. The V call is TRBV14, the J call TRBJ2-5; possible D gene TRBD2, 5 bases. Germline CDR1 and CDR2: SGHDN and FVKESK. The V end was cut by 1 base, the J end by 5 bases, with 14 bases between. CDR3 length: 15 amino acids. CDR3 in DNA: TGTGCCAGCAGCCAAGTAAATAGCGACGTCGAGACCCAGTACTTC. Its translation is CASSQVNSDVETQYF.

V and J are TRBV19 and TRBJ2-1, with 11 bases identical to TRBD2. Germline V gene data show CDR1 as LNHDA and CDR2 as SQIVND (reference sequence). The V segment lost 3 bases and the J segment 9 bases; nucleotides outside the gene matches: 4. CDR3 length: 14 amino acids. The CDR3 sequence: CASSITSGSGEQFF. The CDR3 DNA is TGTGCCAGTAGTATTACTAGCGGGAGCGGTGAGCAGTTCTTC.

The chain links TRBV19 to TRBJ1-5; D remains unclear. Germline-derived CDR1 and CDR2 are LNHDA and SQIVND (reference sequence). V lost 5 bases to trimming and J lost 0 bases, with 8 bases between them. This CDR3 spans 14 amino acids. The CDR3 loop is CASSRFDSNQPQHF. For the CDR3, the DNA is TGTGCCAGTAGTCGGTTCGATAGCAATCAGCCCCAGCATTTT.

The genes are TRBV12-5 and TRBJ1-3; D not resolved. The germline CDR1 and CDR2 sequences are LGHNT and FRNRAP. Trimming took 1 base from V and 7 from J, leaving 8 bases between them. This CDR3 spans 13 amino acids. For the CDR3, the DNA is TGTGCTAGTGGTTTGGACGAGGGCAACACCATATATTTT. This translates into CASGLDEGNTIYF.

CDR3: CASSQAGTGANQPQHF. The DNA of the CDR3 is TGTGCCAGCAGCCAAGCTGGGACAGGGGCCAATCAGCCCCAGCATTTT. This chain joins TRBV3-1 (or the pseudogene TRBV3-2) and TRBJ1-5, with 10 bases that match TRBD1. The CDR3 loop spans 16 amino acids. Trimming took 1 base from V and 3 from J; bases not matched to a gene: 3. Germline CDR1 LGHDT, CDR2 YNNKEL (reference sequence).

The chain carries TRBV25-1 and TRBJ2-5, with a possible D match to TRBD1 (5 bases). The CDR3 consists of 11 residues. Germline loops: CDR1 MGHDK, CDR2 SYGVNS. The V and J ends lost 8 bases and 5 bases respectively, with 9 bases between them. The CDR3 reads CASAGLETQYF. The CDR3 nucleotides read TGTGCCAGCGCAGGGTTGGAGACCCAGTACTTC. The full variable domain, in which reference TRBV25-1 and TRBJ2-5 provide the parts outside the CDR3, is EADIYQTPRYLVIGTGKKITLECSQTMGHDKMYWYQQDPGMELHLIHYSYGVNSTEKGDLSSESTVSRIRTEHFPLTLESARPSHTSQYLCASAGLETQYFGPGTRLLVL.

The V gene is TRBV2, the J gene TRBJ2-3; the D gene is possibly TRBD2 (6 bases). This CDR3 region has 15 residues. The germline V gene encodes CDR1 SNHLY and CDR2 FYNNEI. The V end was cut by 5 bases, the J end by 8 bases, with 20 bases between. As DNA, the CDR3 is TGTGCCAGCAGTCTAGCGCCTACTCCCGACGGTACGCAGTATTTT. Translating gives CASSLAPTPDGTQYF.

This clone was counted many times. The V call is TRBV10-2, the J call TRBJ1-3; D remains unclear. The CDR3 consists of 15 residues. Looked up from germline, CDR1 is WSHSY and CDR2 is SAAADI. V was cut by 7 bases and J by 1 base, with 14 bases left in between. The CDR3 coding sequence is TGCGCCAGCACCGAGCCGGGTTTTTCTGGAAACACCATATATTTT. Its protein product is CASTEPGFSGNTIYF.

DNA for the CDR3: TGTGCCAGCAGTAAGGCCCGAGGGAGCGAGTCCCAGTACTTC. Its translation: CASSKARGSESQYF. This sequence joins TRBV28 and TRBJ2-5; TRBD2 might be the D (5 bases). Trimming stripped 5 bases from V and 9 bases from J, with 19 bases between. The CDR3 contains 14 residues. Germline CDR1 and CDR2: MDHEN and SYDVKM.

The rearrangement joins TRBV5-1 to TRBJ2-2, with 10 bases that match TRBD2. The length of the CDR3 is 16 residues. V shed 4 bases, J shed 0 bases, and the junction held 3 bases outside the gene matches. CDR1 is SGHRS, CDR2 YFSETQ, per germline. The CDR3, as DNA: TGCGCCAGCAGCCGCACTAGCGGGGCGAACACCGGGGAGCTGTTTTTT. It is translated as CASSRTSGANTGELFF. Supplemented by reference TRBV5-1 and TRBJ2-2, the full variable domain reads KAGVTQTPRYLIKTRGQQVTLSCSPISGHRSVSWYQQTPGQGLQFLFEYFSETQRNKGNFPGRFSGRQFSNSRSEMNVSTLELGDSALYLCASSRTSGANTGELFFGEGSRLTVL.

The chain has TRBV28 and TRBJ2-2, with 10 bases identical to TRBD2. V shed 10 bases and J 7 bases; nucleotides not matched to a gene: 24. The V gene's germline CDR1 is MDHEN and CDR2 SYDVKM. The CDR3 contains 19 residues. As DNA, the CDR3 is TGTGCCACCCTAACCCGGACTTTAACTCGCGGGACTAGCGTCGGGGAGCTGTTTTTT. Translating it yields CATLTRTLTRGTSVGELFF.

The chain is built from TRBV16 and TRBJ1-5; D is undetermined. In germline, CDR1 is KGHSY, CDR2 FQNENV. Trimming removed 0 bases from V and 7 bases from J, with 4 bases in between. The CDR3 is 12 residues long. The CDR3 is CASSQSRQPQHF. In DNA, the CDR3 is TGTGCCAGCAGCCAATCGCGGCAGCCCCAGCATTTT.